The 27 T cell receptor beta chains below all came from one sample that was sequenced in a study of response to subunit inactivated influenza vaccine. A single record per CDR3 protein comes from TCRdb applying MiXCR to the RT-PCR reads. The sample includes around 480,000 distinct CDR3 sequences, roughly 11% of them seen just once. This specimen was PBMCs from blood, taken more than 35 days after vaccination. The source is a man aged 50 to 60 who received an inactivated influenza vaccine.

The CDR3 DNA reads TGCGCCAGCAGCCAGAGACCGGGACAGGGGGCCCCAGATACGCAGTATTTT. It yields the protein CASSQRPGQGAPDTQYF. This rearrangement joins TRBV4-1 to TRBJ2-3; 12 bases map to TRBD1. This CDR3 has 17 amino acids. Trimming at V came to 3 bases and at J to 4 bases, leaving 8 bases not matched to a gene. CDR1 MGHRA and CDR2 YSYEKL come from the germline V gene.

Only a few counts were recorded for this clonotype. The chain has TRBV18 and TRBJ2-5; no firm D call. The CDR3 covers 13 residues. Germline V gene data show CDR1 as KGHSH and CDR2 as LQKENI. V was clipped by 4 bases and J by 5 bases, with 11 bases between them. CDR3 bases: TGTGCCAGCTCACGCTCGGGCGAGGAGACCCAGTACTTC. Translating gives CASSRSGEETQYF.

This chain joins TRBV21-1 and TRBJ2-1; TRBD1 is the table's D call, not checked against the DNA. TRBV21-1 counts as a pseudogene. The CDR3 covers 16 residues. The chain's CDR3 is CASGPPGGSSHYEQFF. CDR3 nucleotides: TGTGCCAGCGGACCTCCAGGGGGCTCCTCTCACTATGAGCAGTTCTTC.

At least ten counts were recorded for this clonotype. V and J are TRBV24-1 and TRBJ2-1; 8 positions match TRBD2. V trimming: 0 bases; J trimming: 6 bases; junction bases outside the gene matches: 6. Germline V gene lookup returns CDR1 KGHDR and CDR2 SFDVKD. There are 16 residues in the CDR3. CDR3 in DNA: TGTGCCACCAGTGATTTGGGACGGGGGGGGCCCAATGAGCAGTTCTTC. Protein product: CATSDLGRGGPNEQFF.

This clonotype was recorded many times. This chain's CDR3 is CASSLGTSGIYIQYF. The CDR3 DNA reads as TGTGCCAGCAGCTTGGGGACTAGCGGGATATACATTCAGTACTTC. The rearrangement uses TRBV11-2 and TRBJ2-4, with 13 bases that match TRBD2. Germline V gene data show CDR1 as SGHAT and CDR2 as FQNNGV. Trimming took 3 bases from V and 8 from J; bases not matched to a gene: 4. The CDR3 consists of 15 residues.

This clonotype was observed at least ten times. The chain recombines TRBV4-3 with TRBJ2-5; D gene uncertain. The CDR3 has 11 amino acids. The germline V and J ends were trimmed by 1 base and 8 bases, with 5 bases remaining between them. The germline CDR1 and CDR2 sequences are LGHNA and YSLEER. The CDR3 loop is CASSQGVTQYF. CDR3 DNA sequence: TGCGCCAGCAGCCAAGGAGTCACCCAGTACTTC.

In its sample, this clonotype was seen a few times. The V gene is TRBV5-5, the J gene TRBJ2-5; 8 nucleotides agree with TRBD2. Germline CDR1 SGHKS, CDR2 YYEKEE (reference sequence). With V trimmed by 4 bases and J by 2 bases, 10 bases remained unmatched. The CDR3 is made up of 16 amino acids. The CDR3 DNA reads TGTGCCAGCAGCCCCCGTAGCGGGGCGGGTCAAGAGACCCAGTACTTC. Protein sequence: CASSPRSGAGQETQYF.

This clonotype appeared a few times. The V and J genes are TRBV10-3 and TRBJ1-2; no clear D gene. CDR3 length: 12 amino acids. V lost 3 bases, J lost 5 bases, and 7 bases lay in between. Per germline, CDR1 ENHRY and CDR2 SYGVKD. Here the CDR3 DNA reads TGTGCCATCAGTGACAGGAGTTATGGCTACACCTTC. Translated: CAISDRSYGYTF.

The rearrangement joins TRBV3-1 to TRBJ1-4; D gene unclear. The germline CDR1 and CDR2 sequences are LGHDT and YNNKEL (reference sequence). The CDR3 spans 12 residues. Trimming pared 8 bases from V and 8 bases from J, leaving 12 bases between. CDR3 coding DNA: TGTGCCAGCTGTTCGGGCAAGGAAAAACTGTTTTTT. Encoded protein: CASCSGKEKLFF.

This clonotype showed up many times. The CDR3 region has the DNA TGTGCCAGCAGTCCCCAGGGGCAGGGAGCCTACGAGCAGTACTTC. This translates into CASSPQGQGAYEQYF. V is TRBV6-1 and J is TRBJ2-7; weak D call: TRBD1 (6 bases). Germline CDR1 reads MNHNS; CDR2 reads SASEGT. This CDR3 is built from 15 residues. V was cut by 5 bases and J by 2 bases, with 16 bases left in between.

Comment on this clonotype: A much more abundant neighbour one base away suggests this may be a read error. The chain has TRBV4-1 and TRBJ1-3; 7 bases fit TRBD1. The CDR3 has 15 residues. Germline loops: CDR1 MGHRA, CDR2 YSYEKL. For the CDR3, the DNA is TGCGCCAGCAGCCAGCCCGGGACAGTTGGAGACACCATATATTTT. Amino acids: CASSQPGTVGDTIYF.

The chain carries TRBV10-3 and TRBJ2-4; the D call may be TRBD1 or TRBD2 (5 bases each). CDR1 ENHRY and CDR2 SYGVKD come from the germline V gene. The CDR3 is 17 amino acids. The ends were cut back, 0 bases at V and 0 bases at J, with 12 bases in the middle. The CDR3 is CAISESRDGTAKNIQYF. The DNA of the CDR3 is TGTGCCATCAGTGAGTCTCGTGATGGGACAGCCAAAAACATTCAGTACTTC.

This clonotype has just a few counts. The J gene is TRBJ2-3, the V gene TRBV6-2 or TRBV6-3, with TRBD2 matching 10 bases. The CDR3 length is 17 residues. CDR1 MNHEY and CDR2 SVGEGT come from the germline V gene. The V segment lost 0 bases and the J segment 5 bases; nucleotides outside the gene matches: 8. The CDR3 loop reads CASSYSPPGLAEDTQYF. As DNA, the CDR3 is TGTGCCAGCAGTTACTCGCCCCCCGGACTAGCGGAAGATACGCAGTATTTT.

The CDR3 DNA reads TGTGCCAGCAGCTTGGAGGCGCGGGGGAGCTCCTACAATGAGCAGTTCTTC. Residues: CASSLEARGSSYNEQFF. V usage is TRBV5-4 and J usage is TRBJ2-1; 7 nucleotides line up with TRBD2. V shed 0 bases and J 0 bases; nucleotides not matched to a gene: 6. The CDR3 is 17 amino acids. Germline CDR1 is SGHNT and CDR2 is YYREEE (reference sequence).

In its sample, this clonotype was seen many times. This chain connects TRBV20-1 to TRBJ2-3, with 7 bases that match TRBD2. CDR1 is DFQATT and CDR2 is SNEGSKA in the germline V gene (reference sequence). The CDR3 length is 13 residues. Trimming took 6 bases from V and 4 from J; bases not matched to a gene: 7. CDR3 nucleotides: TGCAGTGCACGGGACTATCGGGCAGATACGCAGTATTTT. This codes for CSARDYRADTQYF.

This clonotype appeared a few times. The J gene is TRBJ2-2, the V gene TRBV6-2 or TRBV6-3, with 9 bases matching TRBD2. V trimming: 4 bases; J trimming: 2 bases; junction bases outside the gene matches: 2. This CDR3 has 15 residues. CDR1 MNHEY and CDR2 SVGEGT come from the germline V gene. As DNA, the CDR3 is TGTGCCAGCAGTTGGACTAGCGTAAACACCGGGGAGCTGTTTTTT. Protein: CASSWTSVNTGELFF.

The CDR3 is CASSHGGGETQYF. In DNA, the CDR3 is TGTGCCAGCAGCCATGGGGGCGGGGAGACCCAGTACTTC. This chain connects TRBV3-1 to TRBJ2-5; D is perhaps TRBD1 (6 bases). The V end lost 3 bases, the J end lost 5 bases, and 10 bases lay between the germline ends. CDR1 is LGHDT and CDR2 is YNNKEL in the germline V gene (reference sequence). The CDR3 has 13 amino acids.

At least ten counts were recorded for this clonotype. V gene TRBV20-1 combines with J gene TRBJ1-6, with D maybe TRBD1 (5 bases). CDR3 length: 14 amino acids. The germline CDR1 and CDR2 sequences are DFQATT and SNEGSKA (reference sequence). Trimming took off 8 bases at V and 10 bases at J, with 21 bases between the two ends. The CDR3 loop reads CSQRTPEVLSPLHF. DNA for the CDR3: TGCAGTCAAAGGACACCCGAGGTCCTATCACCCCTCCACTTT.

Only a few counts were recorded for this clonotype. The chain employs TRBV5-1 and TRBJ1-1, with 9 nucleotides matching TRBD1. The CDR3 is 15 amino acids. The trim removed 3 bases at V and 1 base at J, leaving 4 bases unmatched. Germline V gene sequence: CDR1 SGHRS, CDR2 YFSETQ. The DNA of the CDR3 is TGCGCCAGCAGCTCCGGGACAGGGTCGAACACTGAAGCTTTCTTT. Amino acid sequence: CASSSGTGSNTEAFF.

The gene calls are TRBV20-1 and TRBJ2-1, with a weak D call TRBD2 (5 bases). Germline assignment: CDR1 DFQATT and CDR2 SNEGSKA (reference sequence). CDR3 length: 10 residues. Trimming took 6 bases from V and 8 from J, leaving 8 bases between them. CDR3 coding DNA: TGCAGTGCCGCTAGCCATGAGCAGTTCTTC. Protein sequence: CSAASHEQFF.

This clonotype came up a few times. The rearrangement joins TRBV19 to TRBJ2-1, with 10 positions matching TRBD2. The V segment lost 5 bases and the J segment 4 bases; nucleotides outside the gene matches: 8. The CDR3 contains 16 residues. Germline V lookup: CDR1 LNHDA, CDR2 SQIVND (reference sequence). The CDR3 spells CASSVSGLAKYNEQFF. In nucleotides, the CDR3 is TGTGCCAGTAGTGTATCGGGACTAGCGAAATACAATGAGCAGTTCTTC.

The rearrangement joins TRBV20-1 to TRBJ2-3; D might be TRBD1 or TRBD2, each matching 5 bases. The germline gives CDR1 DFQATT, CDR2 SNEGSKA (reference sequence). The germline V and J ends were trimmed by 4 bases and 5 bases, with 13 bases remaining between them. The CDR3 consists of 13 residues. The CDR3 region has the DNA TGCAGTGCTAAGGGACCTCCAAAAGATACGCAGTATTTT. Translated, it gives CSAKGPPKDTQYF.

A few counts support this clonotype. This CDR3 is CSARSSPSAGETQYF. The CDR3 DNA follows: TGCAGTGCTAGAAGTTCCCCATCCGCGGGGGAGACCCAGTACTTC. The J gene is TRBJ2-5, the V gene TRBV20-1; weak D call: TRBD2 (6 bases). Trimming left V 2 bases short and J 5 bases short, with 18 bases between. Germline CDR1 is DFQATT and CDR2 is SNEGSKA (reference sequence). The CDR3 loop spans 15 amino acids.

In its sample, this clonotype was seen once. The CDR3 bases are TGTGCCAGCAGCCCATCGCCCGGGACCTACGAGCAGTACTTC. Its protein product is CASSPSPGTYEQYF. V gene TRBV7-2 combines with J gene TRBJ2-7; D may be TRBD2 (5 bases). V was shortened by 5 bases and J by 2 bases, with 13 bases between the two germline ends. This CDR3 region has 14 residues. Per germline, CDR1 SGHTA and CDR2 FQGNSA. The full variable domain, with the rest looked up from reference TRBV7-2 and TRBJ2-7, is GAGVSQSPSNKVTEKGKDVELRCDPISGHTALYWYRQSLGQGLEFLIYFQGNSAPDKSGLPSDRFSAERTGGSVSTLTIQRTQQEDSAVYLCASSPSPGTYEQYFGPGTRLTVT.

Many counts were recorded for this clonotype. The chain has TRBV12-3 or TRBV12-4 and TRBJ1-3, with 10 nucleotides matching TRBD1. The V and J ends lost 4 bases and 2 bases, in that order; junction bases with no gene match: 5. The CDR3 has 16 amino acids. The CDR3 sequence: CASSSRGTGAGNTIYF. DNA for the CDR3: TGTGCCAGCAGTTCCCGAGGGACAGGGGCTGGAAACACCATATATTTT.

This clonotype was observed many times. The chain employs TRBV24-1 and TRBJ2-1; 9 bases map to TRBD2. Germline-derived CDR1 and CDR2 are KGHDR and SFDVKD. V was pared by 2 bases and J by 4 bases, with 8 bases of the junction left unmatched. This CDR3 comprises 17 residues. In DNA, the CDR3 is TGTGCCACCAGTGATTCTTCGGCGGGAGGGCGGTACAATGAGCAGTTCTTC. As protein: CATSDSSAGGRYNEQFF.

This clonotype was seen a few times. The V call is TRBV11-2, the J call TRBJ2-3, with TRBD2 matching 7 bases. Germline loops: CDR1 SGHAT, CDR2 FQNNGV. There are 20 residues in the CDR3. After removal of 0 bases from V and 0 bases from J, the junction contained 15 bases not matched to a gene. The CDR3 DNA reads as TGTGCCAGCAGCTTAGATCCTTGGGGGAGGGCCCGTAGAAGCACAGATACGCAGTATTTT. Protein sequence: CASSLDPWGRARRSTDTQYF. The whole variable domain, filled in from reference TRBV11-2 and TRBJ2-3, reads EAGVAQSPRYKIIEKRQSVAFWCNPISGHATLYWYQQILGQGPKLLIQFQNNGVVDDSQLPKDRFSAERLKGVDSTLKIQPAKLEDSAVYLCASSLDPWGRARRSTDTQYFGPGTRLTVL.